This is a list of T cell receptor beta chains from one sample in a study of T cell responses to AZD1222 COVID-19 vaccine. The protocol was immunoSEQ multiplex PCR, while the TCRdb copy is restricted to in-frame clones and leaves out a portion. The sample has some 81,000 clones, 86% seen once. The sample consisted of peripheral blood, taken 28 days after the second AZD1222 dose. The receptors come from an adult who received the AZD1222 COVID-19 vaccine. Both conserved end residues are part of each CDR3. Fields, in order: clone size, V gene, J gene, D gene, CDR3 protein, CDR3 DNA. D genes are given only for firm matches. A row's size may be missing; if present it is once, few, many or a size class.

size: NA
V: TRBV15
J: TRBJ2-1
D: TRBD2
CDR3: CATSRDLAGGSNEQFF
DNA: TGTGCCACCAGCAGAGATCTTGCGGGGGGATCCAATGAGCAGTTCTTC

size: once
V: TRBV3-1/TRBV3-2
J: TRBJ1-1
D: TRBD1
CDR3: CASSQVSTGRRTEAFF
DNA: TGTGCCAGCAGCCAGGTCTCGACAGGGCGTCGCACTGAAGCTTTCTTT

size: NA
V: TRBV3-1/TRBV3-2
J: TRBJ2-7
D: NA
CDR3: CASSRGATGRGRYEQYF
DNA: TGTGCCAGCAGCCGGGGGGCAACCGGGCGGGGCCGTTACGAGCAGTACTTC

size: few
V: TRBV7-2
J: TRBJ2-2
D: NA
CDR3: CASSLYNRGGTGELFF
DNA: TGTGCCAGCAGCTTGTATAACAGGGGAGGTACCGGGGAGCTGTTTTTT

size: NA
V: TRBV27
J: TRBJ1-3
D: TRBD1
CDR3: CASSWAGGGPGNTIYF
DNA: TGTGCCAGCAGTTGGGCAGGGGGGGGACCTGGAAACACCATATATTTT

size: few
V: TRBV7-7
J: TRBJ2-7
D: NA
CDR3: CASSSAGLPGDEQYF
DNA: TGTGCTAGCAGCTCAGCGGGACTCCCAGGGGACGAGCAGTACTTC

size: once
V: TRBV5-1
J: TRBJ1-6
D: NA
CDR3: CASREQEPSNSPLHF
DNA: TGCGCCAGCAGGGAACAGGAGCCTTCTAATTCACCCCTCCACTTT

size: NA
V: TRBV28
J: TRBJ1-2
D: NA
CDR3: CASSRLGYGYTF
DNA: TGTGCCAGCAGCCGATTGGGCTATGGCTACACCTTC

size: NA
V: TRBV6-5
J: TRBJ1-5
D: NA
CDR3: CASSSQGLNQPQHF
DNA: TGTGCCAGCAGTTCACAGGGCCTTAATCAGCCCCAGCATTTT

size: once
V: TRBV7-9
J: TRBJ2-5
D: NA
CDR3: CASNLGETQYF
DNA: TGTGCCAGCAACCTTGGGGAGACCCAGTACTTC

size: NA
V: TRBV5-1
J: TRBJ1-4
D: NA
CDR3: CASSSWADGNEKLFF
DNA: TGCGCCAGCAGCTCCTGGGCTGACGGAAATGAAAAACTGTTTTTT

size: NA
V: TRBV27
J: TRBJ2-7
D: TRBD2
CDR3: CASSSPGLAGDEQYF
DNA: TGTGCCAGCAGTTCCCCGGGACTAGCGGGAGACGAGCAGTACTTC

size: NA
V: TRBV5-4
J: TRBJ1-6
D: TRBD1
CDR3: CASSLGGQGFSPLHF
DNA: TGTGCCAGCAGCTTGGGCGGACAGGGTTTCTCACCCCTCCACTTT

size: NA
V: TRBV19
J: TRBJ1-1
D: NA
CDR3: CASSIDRTKWAFF
DNA: TGTGCCAGTAGTATAGATCGAACGAAGTGGGCTTTCTTT

size: NA
V: TRBV7-2
J: TRBJ2-1
D: NA
CDR3: CASSFPGPKQFF
DNA: TGTGCCAGCAGCTTCCCCGGGCCTAAGCAGTTCTTC

size: few
V: TRBV2
J: TRBJ2-5
D: TRBD2
CDR3: CASRAGTSGGETQYF
DNA: TGTGCCAGCAGGGCCGGGACTAGCGGGGGAGAGACCCAGTACTTC

size: NA
V: TRBV2
J: TRBJ1-1
D: TRBD1
CDR3: CASSGDRGAEAFF
DNA: TGTGCCAGCAGTGGAGACAGGGGCGCTGAAGCTTTCTTT

size: NA
V: TRBV10-1
J: TRBJ2-7
D: NA
CDR3: CASSEGLVAYEQYF
DNA: TGCGCCAGCAGTGAAGGGTTAGTGGCCTACGAGCAGTACTTC